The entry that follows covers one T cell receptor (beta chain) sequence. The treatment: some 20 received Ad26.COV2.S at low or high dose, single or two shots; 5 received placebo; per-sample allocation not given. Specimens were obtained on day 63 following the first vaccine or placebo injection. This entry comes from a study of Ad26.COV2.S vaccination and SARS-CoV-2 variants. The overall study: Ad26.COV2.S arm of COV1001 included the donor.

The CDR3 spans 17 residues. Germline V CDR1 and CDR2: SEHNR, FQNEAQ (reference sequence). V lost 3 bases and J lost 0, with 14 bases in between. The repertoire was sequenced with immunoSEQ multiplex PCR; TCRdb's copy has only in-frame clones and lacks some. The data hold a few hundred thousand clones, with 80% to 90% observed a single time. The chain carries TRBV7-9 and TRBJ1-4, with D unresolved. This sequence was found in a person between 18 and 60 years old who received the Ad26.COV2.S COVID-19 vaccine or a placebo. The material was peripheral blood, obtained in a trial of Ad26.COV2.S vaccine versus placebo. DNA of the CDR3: TGTGCCAGCAGCTTTGGGGTAGTTGGGGCAACTAATGAAAAACTGTTTTTT. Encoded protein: CASSFGVVGATNEKLFF.